This T cell receptor beta chain emerged from a study of blood T cell repertoires in COVID-19. Study details: From T cells, B-cell-depleted T cells, or PBMCs came the material, which was cDNA or gDNA.

Generated by immunoSEQ multiplex PCR, the TCRdb table keeps only in-frame clones and is missing some. The sample includes about 48,000 clones, over 75% seen only once; the top ten take about 5.1%. Deletions cut 5 bases from V and 8 bases from J, with 16 bases between. Germline CDR1 and CDR2: LNHDA and SQIVND (reference sequence). The CDR3 is made up of 13 amino acids. The chain carries TRBV19 and TRBJ2-7, with D uncertain. Input material: peripheral blood. This sequence originates from a man between 70 and 80 years old with acute or convalescent COVID-19. The CDR3: CASSGGGAYQQYF. CDR3 nucleotides: TGTGCCAGTAGTGGTGGCGGAGCCTATCAGCAGTACTTC.